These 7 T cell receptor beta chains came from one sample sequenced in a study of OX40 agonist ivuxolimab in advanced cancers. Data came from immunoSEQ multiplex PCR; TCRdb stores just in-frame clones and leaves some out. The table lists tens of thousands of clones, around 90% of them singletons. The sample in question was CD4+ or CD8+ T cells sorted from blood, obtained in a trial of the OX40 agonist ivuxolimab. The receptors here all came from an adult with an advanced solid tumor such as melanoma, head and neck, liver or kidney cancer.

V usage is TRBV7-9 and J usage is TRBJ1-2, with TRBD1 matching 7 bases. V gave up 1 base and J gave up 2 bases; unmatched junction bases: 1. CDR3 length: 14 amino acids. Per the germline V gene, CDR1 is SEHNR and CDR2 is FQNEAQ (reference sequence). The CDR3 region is CASSLGQGNYGYTF. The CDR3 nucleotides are TGTGCCAGCAGCTTAGGACAGGGAAACTATGGCTACACCTTC.

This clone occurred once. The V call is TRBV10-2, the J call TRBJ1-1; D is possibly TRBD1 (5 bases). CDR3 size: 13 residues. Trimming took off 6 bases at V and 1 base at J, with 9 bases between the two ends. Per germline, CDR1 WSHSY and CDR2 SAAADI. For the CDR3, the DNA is TGCGCCAGCAGAACCCAGGGGAACACTGAAGCTTTCTTT. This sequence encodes CASRTQGNTEAFF.

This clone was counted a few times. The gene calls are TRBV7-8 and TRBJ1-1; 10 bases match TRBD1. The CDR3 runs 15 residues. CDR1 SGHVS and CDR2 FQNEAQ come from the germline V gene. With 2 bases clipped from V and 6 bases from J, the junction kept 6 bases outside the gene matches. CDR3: CASSLRQGAVAEAFF. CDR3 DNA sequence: TGTGCCAGCAGCTTACGACAGGGGGCTGTGGCTGAAGCTTTCTTT. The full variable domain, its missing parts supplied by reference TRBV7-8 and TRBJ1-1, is GAGVSQSPRYKVAKRGQDVALRCDPISGHVSLFWYQQALGQGPEFLTYFQNEAQLDKSGLPSDRFFAERPEGSVSTLKIQRTQQEDSAVYLCASSLRQGAVAEAFFGQGTRLTVV.

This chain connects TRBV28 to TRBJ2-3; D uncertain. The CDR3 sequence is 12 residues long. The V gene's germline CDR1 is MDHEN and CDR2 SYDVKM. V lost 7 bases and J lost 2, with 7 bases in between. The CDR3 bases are TGTGCCAGCACCCAAACCACAGATACGCAGTATTTT. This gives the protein CASTQTTDTQYF.

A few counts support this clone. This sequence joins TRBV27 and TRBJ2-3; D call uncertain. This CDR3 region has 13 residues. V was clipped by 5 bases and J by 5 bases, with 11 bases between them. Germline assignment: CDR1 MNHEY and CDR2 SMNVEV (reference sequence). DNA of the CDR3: TGTGCCAGCAGTCCCACAAGTGAAGATACGCAGTATTTT. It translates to CASSPTSEDTQYF.

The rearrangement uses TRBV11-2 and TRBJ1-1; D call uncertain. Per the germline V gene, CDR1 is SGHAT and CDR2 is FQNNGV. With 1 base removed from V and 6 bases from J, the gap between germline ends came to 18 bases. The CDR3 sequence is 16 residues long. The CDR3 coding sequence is TGTGCCAGCAGCTTAGTGGGTTTTTGGGCTGTCCCTGAAGCTTTCTTT. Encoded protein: CASSLVGFWAVPEAFF.

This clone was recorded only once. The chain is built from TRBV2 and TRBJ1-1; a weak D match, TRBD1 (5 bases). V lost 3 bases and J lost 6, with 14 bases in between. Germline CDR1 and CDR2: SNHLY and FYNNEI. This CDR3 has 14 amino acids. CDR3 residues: CASSDRRGLPEAFF. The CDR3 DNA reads TGTGCCAGCAGTGATAGAAGGGGTCTCCCTGAAGCTTTCTTT.